Below, 9 T cell receptor beta chains from the same sample are listed, as sequenced in a study of shared clonotypes between healthy human individuals. Repertoires were generated with immunoSEQ multiplex PCR, while TCRdb's copy carries only in-frame clones and drops some. The data show hundreds of thousands of clones, with about 80% seen just once and 1.5% to 2% held by the top ten. The sample was memory CD4+ T cells sorted from blood. The subset was: CD45RA-negative fraction. The receptors were gathered from a young woman in good health.

V and J are TRBV2 and TRBJ1-1; the match to TRBD1 covers 9 bases. The germline V gene has CDR1 SNHLY and CDR2 FYNNEI. CDR3 length equals 14 residues. The trim removed 7 bases at V and 4 bases at J, leaving 7 bases unmatched. Here the CDR3 DNA reads TGTGCCAGCAAGAGCCGGGACAGGGTCACTGAAGCTTTCTTT. Its translation is CASKSRDRVTEAFF.

This clone occurred many times. This chain links TRBV6-6 with TRBJ1-5; D is perhaps TRBD1 (5 bases). The V end was cut by 5 bases, the J end by 6 bases, with 11 bases between. CDR3 length: 13 residues. CDR1 and CDR2 from the germline V gene are MNHNY and SVGAGI (reference sequence). For the CDR3, the DNA is TGTGCCAGCAGTACCTTAGGGGTTCAGCCCCAGCATTTT. It is translated as CASSTLGVQPQHF.

Details on this clone: The same CDR3 is also encoded by other DNA sequences in this sample. V usage is TRBV11-2 and J usage is TRBJ1-5, with TRBD1 matching 7 bases. Germline loops: CDR1 SGHAT, CDR2 FQNNGV. The CDR3 sequence is 13 residues long. The J segment lost 5 bases and the V segment lost 5 bases, leaving 3 bases of the junction unmatched. The CDR3 DNA follows: TGTGCCAGCAGCACCGGGACAGATCAGCCCCAGCATTTT. Residues: CASSTGTDQPQHF. Drawing the rest from reference TRBV11-2 and TRBJ1-5, the complete variable domain is EAGVAQSPRYKIIEKRQSVAFWCNPISGHATLYWYQQILGQGPKLLIQFQNNGVVDDSQLPKDRFSAERLKGVDSTLKIQPAKLEDSAVYLCASSTGTDQPQHFGDGTRLSIL.

The V call is TRBV11-3, the J call TRBJ2-2, with D maybe TRBD1 (6 bases). V was shortened by 1 base and J by 1 base, with 13 bases between the two germline ends. This CDR3 comprises 17 residues. From germline, CDR1 is SGHNT and CDR2 YENEEA. The CDR3 DNA follows: TGTGCCAGCAGCTTAGTTTGGGACACTCGGAACACCGGGGAGCTGTTTTTT. Translated: CASSLVWDTRNTGELFF.

This clone has a handful of counts. The chain uses TRBV27 and TRBJ1-5; D not certain. Germline V gene data show CDR1 as MNHEY and CDR2 as SMNVEV (reference sequence). Trimming pared 3 bases from V and 3 bases from J, leaving 12 bases between. The length of the CDR3 is 15 residues. CDR3: CASSFEGRPNQPQHF. Here the CDR3 DNA reads TGTGCCAGCAGTTTTGAAGGGCGCCCCAATCAGCCCCAGCATTTT.

The chain links TRBV10-1 to TRBJ2-5, with D maybe TRBD1 (5 bases). Germline V lookup: CDR1 WNHNN, CDR2 SYGVQD (reference sequence). V was cut by 4 bases and J by 0 bases, with 6 bases left in between. The CDR3 contains 13 residues. CDR3 sequence reads: CASSGTNQETQYF. DNA of the CDR3: TGCGCCAGCAGTGGGACAAACCAAGAGACCCAGTACTTC.

This clone was detected ten times or more. The sample holds other DNA sequences that translate to the same CDR3. The chain is built from TRBV4-1 and TRBJ2-5; 11 bases are shared with TRBD2. Looked up from germline, CDR1 is MGHRA and CDR2 is YSYEKL. The V segment lost 0 bases and the J segment 4 bases; nucleotides outside the gene matches: 7. The CDR3 runs 17 residues. CDR3 coding DNA: TGCGCCAGCAGCCAAGATTGGCGGCTAGCGGGAGGAGAGACCCAGTACTTC. It codes for CASSQDWRLAGGETQYF.

The gene calls are TRBV5-4 and TRBJ2-3; a possible D gene is TRBD2 (5 bases). CDR3 size: 13 residues. Germline V lookup: CDR1 SGHNT, CDR2 YYREEE (reference sequence). Deletions cut 4 bases from V and 4 bases from J, with 10 bases between. The CDR3 DNA is TGTGCCAGCAGCCGTGGGAGTGCAGATACGCAGTATTTT. Its translation is CASSRGSADTQYF.

The J gene is TRBJ2-5, the V gene TRBV7-7; D is uncertain. The V gene lost 1 base and the J gene lost 5 bases, with 8 bases spanning the gap. This CDR3 region has 13 residues. Germline V gene sequence: CDR1 SSHAT, CDR2 FNYEAQ (reference sequence). The CDR3 region is CASSLGSWETQYF. Written as DNA, the CDR3 is TGTGCCAGCAGCTTAGGGTCTTGGGAGACCCAGTACTTC.